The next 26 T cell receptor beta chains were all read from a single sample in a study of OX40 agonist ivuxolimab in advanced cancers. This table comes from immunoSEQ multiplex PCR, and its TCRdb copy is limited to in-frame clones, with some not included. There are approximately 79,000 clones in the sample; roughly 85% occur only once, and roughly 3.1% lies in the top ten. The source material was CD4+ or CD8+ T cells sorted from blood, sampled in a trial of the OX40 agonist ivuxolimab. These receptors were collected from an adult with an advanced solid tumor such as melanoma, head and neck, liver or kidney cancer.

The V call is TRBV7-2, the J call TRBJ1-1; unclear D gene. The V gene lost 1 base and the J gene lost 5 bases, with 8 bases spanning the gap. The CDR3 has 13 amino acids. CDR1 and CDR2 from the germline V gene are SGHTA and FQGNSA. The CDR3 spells CASSLESRTEAFF. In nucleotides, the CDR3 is TGTGCCAGCAGCTTAGAGTCCCGGACTGAAGCTTTCTTT.

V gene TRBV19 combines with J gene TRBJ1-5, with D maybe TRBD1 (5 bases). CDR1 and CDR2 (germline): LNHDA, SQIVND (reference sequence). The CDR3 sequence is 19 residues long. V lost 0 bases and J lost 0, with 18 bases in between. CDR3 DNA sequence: TGTGCCAGTAGTATAGAGTTAGACAGTACACCCTATAGCAATCAGCCCCAGCATTTT. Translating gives CASSIELDSTPYSNQPQHF.

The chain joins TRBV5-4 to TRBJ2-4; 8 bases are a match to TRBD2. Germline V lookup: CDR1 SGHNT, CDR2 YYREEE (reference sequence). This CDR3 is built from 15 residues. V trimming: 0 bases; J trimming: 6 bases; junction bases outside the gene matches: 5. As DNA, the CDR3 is TGTGCCAGCAGCTTGGACGGGGGGGCAAGAAACATTCAGTACTTC. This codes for CASSLDGGARNIQYF.

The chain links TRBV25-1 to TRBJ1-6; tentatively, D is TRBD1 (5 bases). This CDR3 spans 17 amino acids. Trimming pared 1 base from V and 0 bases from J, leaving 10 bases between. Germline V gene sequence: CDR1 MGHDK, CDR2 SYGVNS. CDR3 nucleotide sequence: TGTGCCAGCAGTGAATTGGGACCTAGCTCCTATAATTCACCCCTCCACTTT. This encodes CASSELGPSSYNSPLHF.

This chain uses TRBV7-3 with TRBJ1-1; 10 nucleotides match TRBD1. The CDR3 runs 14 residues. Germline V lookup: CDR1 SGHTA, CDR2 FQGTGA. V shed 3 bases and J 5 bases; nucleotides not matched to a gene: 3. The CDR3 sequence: CASSFRDRGTEAFF. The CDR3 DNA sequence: TGTGCCAGCAGCTTTCGGGACAGGGGTACTGAAGCTTTCTTT.

The CDR3 nucleotides are TGTGCCACCAGCCGCACTCGGAGGGAGACCCAGTACTTC. Translating it yields CATSRTRRETQYF. The chain has TRBV15 and TRBJ2-5, with D possibly being TRBD2 (5 bases). CDR1 and CDR2 (germline): LNHNV, YYDKDF (reference sequence). This CDR3 has 13 amino acids. Trimming left V 5 bases short and J 5 bases short, with 12 bases between.

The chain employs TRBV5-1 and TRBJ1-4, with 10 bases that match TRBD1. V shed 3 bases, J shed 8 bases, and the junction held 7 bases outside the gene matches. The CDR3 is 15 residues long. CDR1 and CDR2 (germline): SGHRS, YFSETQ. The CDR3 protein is CASSSSGTGVEKLFF. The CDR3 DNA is TGCGCCAGCAGCTCCTCCGGGACAGGGGTCGAAAAACTGTTTTTT.

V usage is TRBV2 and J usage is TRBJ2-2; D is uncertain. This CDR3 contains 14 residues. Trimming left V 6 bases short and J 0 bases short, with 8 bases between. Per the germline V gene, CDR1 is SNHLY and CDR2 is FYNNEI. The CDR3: CASRSESNTGELFF. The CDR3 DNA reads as TGTGCCAGCAGGTCTGAGTCGAACACCGGGGAGCTGTTTTTT.

This chain's CDR3 is CASRPDYSGNTIYF. CDR3 in DNA: TGTGCCAGTAGACCAGACTACTCTGGAAACACCATATATTTT. The chain is built from TRBV19 and TRBJ1-3; D call uncertain. Trimming took 6 bases from V and 0 from J, leaving 9 bases between them. The CDR3 spans 14 residues. The germline gives CDR1 LNHDA, CDR2 SQIVND (reference sequence).

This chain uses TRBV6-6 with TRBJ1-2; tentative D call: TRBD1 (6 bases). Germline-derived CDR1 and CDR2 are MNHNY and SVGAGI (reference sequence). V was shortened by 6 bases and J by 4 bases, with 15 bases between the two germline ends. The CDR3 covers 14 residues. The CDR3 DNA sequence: TGTGCCAGCAGAAAGGAGGGGGGCCCCTATGGCTACACCTTC. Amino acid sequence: CASRKEGGPYGYTF.

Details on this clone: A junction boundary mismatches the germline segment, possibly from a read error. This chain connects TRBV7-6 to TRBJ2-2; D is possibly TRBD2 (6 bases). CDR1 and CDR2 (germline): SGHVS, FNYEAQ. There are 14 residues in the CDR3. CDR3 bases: TGTGCCGGCAGTAGCGGTAACTTCGCCGGGGAGCTGTTTTTT. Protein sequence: CAGSSGNFAGELFF. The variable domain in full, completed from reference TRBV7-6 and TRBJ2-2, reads GAGVSQSPRYKVTKRGQDVALRCDPISGHVSLYWYRQALGQGPEFLTYFNYEAQQDKSGLPNDRFSAERPEGSISTLTIQRTEQRDSAMYRCAGSSGNFAGELFFGEGSRLTVL.

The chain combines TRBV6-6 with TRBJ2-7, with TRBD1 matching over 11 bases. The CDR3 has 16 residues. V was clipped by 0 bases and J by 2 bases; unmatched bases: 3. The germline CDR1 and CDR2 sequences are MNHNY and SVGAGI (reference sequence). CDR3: CASSYSRDRGAYEQYF. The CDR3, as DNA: TGTGCCAGCAGTTACTCGAGGGACAGGGGGGCCTACGAGCAGTACTTC.

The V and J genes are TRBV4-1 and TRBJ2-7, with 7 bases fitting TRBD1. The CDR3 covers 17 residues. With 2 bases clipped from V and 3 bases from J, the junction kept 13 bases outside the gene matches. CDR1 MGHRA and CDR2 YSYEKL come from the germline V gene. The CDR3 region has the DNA TGCGCCAGCAGCCAAACCCCAGTGAGGGACAGCGGCTACGAGCAGTACTTC. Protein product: CASSQTPVRDSGYEQYF.

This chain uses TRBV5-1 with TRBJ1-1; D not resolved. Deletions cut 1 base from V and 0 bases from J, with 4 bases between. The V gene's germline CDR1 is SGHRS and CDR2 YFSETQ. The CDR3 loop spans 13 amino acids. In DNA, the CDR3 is TGCGCCAGCAGCTTGTGGGTGAACACTGAAGCTTTCTTT. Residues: CASSLWVNTEAFF.

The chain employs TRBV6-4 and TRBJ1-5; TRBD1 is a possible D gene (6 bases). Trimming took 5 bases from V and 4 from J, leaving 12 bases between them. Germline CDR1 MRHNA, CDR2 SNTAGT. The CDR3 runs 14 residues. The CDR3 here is CASSREGGNQPQHF. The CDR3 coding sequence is TGTGCCAGCAGTCGAGAAGGGGGGAATCAGCCCCAGCATTTT.

CDR3 bases: TGTGCCAGCAGCTTAGAACAGGTATCTTCCTACGAGCAGTACTTC. It yields the protein CASSLEQVSSYEQYF. The rearrangement links TRBV11-2 to TRBJ2-7, with D perhaps TRBD1 (5 bases). The CDR3 loop spans 15 amino acids. Germline V gives CDR1 SGHAT, CDR2 FQNNGV. V was shortened by 0 bases and J by 1 base, with 10 bases between the two germline ends.

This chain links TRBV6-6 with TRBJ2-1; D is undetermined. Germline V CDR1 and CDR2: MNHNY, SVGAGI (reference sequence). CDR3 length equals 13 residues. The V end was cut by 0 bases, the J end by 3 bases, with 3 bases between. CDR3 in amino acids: CASSYSNYNEQFF. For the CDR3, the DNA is TGTGCCAGCAGTTACTCGAACTACAATGAGCAGTTCTTC.

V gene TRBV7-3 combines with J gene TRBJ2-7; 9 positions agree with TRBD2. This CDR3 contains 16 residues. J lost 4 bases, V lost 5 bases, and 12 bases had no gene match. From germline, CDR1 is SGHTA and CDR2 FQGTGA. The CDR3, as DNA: TGTGCCAGCAGCCCCGTCGGGGCGGGAGGGCCTTACGAGCAGTACTTC. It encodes CASSPVGAGGPYEQYF.

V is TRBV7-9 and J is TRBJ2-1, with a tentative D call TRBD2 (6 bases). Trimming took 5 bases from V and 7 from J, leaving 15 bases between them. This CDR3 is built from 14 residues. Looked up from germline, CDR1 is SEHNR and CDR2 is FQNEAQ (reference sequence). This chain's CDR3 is CASSPRETTNEQFF. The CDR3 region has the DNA TGTGCCAGCAGCCCCCGGGAGACTACGAATGAGCAGTTCTTC.

The CDR3 bases are TGTGCCAGCAGCTTAGGGACAACTACCTACAATGAGCAGTTCTTC. Its protein product is CASSLGTTTYNEQFF. The chain links TRBV7-8 to TRBJ2-1; possibly TRBD1 for D (5 bases). The germline V and J ends were trimmed by 1 base and 2 bases, with 9 bases remaining between them. Germline CDR1 and CDR2: SGHVS and FQNEAQ. This CDR3 has 15 amino acids.

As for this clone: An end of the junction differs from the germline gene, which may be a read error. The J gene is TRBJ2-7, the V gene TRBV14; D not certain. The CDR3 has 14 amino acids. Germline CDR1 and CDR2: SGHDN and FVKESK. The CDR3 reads CASSQDRLLYGQYF. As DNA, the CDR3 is TGTGCCAGCAGCCAAGATAGACTGCTTTACGGGCAGTACTTC. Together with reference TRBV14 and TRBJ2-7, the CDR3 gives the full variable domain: EAGVTQFPSHSVIEKGQTVTLRCDPISGHDNLYWYRRVMGKEIKFLLHFVKESKQDESGMPNNRFLAERTGGTYSTLKVQPAELEDSGVYFCASSQDRLLYGQYFGPGTRLTVT.

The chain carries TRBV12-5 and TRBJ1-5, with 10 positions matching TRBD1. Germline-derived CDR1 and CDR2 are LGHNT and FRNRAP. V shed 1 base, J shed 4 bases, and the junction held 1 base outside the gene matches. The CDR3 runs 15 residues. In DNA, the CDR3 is TGTGCTAGTGGTTTGGAGGGACAGGGGAATCAGCCCCAGCATTTT. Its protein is CASGLEGQGNQPQHF.

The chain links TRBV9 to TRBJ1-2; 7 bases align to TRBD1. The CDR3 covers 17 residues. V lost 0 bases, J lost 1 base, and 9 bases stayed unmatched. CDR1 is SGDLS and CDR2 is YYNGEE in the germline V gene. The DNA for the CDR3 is TGTGCCAGCAGCGTAGGTGGGGACAGACGGATTAACTATGGCTACACCTTC. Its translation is CASSVGGDRRINYGYTF.

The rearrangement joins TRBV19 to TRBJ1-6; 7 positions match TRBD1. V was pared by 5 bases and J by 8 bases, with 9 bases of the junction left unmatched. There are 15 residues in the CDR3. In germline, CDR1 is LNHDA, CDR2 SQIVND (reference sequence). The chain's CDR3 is CASSPDRSWDSPLHF. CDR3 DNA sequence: TGTGCCAGTAGTCCGGACAGGTCATGGGATTCACCCCTCCACTTT.

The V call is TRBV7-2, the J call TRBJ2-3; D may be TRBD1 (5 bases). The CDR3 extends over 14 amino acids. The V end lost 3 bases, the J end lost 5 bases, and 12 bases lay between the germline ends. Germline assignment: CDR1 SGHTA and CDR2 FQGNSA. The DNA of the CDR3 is TGTGCCAGCAGCTTGTCCTCCAGGGAAGATACGCAGTATTTT. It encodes CASSLSSREDTQYF.

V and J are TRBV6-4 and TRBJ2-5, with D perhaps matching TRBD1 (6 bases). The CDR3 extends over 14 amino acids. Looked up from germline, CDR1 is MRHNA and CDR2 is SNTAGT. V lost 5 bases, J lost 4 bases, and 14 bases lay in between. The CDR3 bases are TGTGCCAGCAGTTCGACAGGTGGGGCAGAGACCCAGTACTTC. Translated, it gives CASSSTGGAETQYF.